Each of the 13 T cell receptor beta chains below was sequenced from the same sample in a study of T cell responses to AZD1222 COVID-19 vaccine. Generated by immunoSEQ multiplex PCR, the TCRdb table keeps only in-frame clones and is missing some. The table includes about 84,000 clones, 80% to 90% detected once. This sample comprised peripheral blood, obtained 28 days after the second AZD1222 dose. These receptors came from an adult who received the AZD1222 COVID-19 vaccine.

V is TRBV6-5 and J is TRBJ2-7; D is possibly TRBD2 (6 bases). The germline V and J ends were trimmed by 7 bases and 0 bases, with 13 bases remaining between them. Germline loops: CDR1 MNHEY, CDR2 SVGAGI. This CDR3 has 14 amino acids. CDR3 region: CASTDGGYSYEQYF. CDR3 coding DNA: TGTGCCAGCACCGATGGGGGGTACTCCTACGAGCAGTACTTC.

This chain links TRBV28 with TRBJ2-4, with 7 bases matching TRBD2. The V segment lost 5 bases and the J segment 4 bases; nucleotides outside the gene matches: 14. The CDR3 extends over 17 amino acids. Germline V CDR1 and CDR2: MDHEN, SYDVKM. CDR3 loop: CASSPPSTGGDKNIQYF. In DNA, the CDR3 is TGTGCCAGCAGTCCACCCTCGACGGGAGGCGATAAAAACATTCAGTACTTC.

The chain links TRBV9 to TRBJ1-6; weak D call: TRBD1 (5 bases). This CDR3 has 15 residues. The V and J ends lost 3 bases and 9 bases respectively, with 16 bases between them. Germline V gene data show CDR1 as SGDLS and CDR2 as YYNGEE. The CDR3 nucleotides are TGTGCCAGCAGCGCGTCGACAGCCCTTGGTTCACCCCTCCACTTT. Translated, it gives CASSASTALGSPLHF.

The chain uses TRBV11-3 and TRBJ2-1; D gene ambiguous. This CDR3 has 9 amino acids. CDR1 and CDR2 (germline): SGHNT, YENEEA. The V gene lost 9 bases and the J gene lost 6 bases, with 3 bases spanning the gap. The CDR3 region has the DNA TGTGCCAGACCCAATGAGCAGTTCTTC. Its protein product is CARPNEQFF.

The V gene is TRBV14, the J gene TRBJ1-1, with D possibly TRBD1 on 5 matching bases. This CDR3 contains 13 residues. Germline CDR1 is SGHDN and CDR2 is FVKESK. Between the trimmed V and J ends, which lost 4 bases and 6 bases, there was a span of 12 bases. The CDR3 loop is CASSRSGYPEAFF. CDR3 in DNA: TGTGCCAGCAGCCGGTCAGGGTATCCTGAAGCTTTCTTT.

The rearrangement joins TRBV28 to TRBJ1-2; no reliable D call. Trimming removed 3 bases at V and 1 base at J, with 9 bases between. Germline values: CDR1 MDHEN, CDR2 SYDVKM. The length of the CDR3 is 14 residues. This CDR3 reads CASSFATGNYGYTF. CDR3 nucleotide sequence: TGTGCCAGCAGTTTTGCGACGGGTAACTATGGCTACACCTTC.

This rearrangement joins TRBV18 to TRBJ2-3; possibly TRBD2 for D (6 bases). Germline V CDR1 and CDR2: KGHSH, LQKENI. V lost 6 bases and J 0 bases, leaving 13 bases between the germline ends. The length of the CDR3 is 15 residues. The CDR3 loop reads CASSPMAGSTDTQYF. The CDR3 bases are TGTGCCAGCTCCCCTATGGCGGGGAGCACAGATACGCAGTATTTT.

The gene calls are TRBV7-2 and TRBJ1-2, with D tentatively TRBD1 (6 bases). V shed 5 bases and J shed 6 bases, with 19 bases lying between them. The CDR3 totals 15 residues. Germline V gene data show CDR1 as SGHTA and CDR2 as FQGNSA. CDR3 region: CASSLTPPGHDGYTF. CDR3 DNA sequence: TGTGCCAGCAGCCTCACACCCCCGGGACATGATGGCTACACCTTC.

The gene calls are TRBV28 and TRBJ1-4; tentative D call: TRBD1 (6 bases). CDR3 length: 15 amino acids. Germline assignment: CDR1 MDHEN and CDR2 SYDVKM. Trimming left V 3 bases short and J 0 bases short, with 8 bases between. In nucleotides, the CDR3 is TGTGCCAGCAGTTTGGACAGCGCAACTAATGAAAAACTGTTTTTT. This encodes CASSLDSATNEKLFF.

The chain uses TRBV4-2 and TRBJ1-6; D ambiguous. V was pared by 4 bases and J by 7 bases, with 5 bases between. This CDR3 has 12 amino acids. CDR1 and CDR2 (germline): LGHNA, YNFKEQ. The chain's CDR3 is CASSPSNSPLHF. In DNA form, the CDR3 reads TGTGCCAGCAGCCCATCGAATTCACCCCTCCACTTT.

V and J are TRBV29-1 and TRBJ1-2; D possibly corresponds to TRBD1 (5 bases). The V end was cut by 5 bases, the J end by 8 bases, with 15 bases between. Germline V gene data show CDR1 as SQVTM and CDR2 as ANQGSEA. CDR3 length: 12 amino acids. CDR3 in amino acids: CSVYGDEGGYTF. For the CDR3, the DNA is TGCAGCGTTTATGGGGACGAAGGAGGCTACACCTTC.

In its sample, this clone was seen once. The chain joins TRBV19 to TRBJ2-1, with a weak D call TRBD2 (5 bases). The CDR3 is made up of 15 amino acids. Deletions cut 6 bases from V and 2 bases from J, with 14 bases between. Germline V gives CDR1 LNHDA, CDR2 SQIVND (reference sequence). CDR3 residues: CASSTLAAPYNEQFF. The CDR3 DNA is TGTGCCAGTAGCACCCTAGCTGCCCCCTACAATGAGCAGTTCTTC.

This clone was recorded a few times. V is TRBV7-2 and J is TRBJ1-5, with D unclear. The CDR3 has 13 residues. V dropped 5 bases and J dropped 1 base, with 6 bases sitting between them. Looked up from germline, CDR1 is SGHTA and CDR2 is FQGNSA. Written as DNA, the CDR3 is TGTGCCAGCAGCAGGATAAGCAATCAGCCCCAGCATTTT. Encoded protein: CASSRISNQPQHF.